What follows is one T cell receptor beta chain and its context. Its cognate antigen is unknown. This entry comes from a study of breast tumors, draining lymph nodes, adjacent tissues. MiXCR was run by TCRdb on the multiplex PCR reads, yielding one entry per CDR3 protein. The sample shows about 63,000 distinct CDR3 sequences, 57% of them seen only once. Whole-study results and caveats: Most tumor T cells seemingly derive from lymph node, then expand in tumor. The lymph node origin of tumor T cells was framed as consistent with a hypothesis, not demonstrated. Tumor repertoires ranked between lymph nodes and nontumor tissue in diversity, with V and J gene preferences.

This receptor was taken from a female donor with breast cancer. Some clones in this sample may be carry-over from other donors' samples. The sequencing sample was made of breast tumor tissue.

The CDR3 here is CASRRGTSGDEQFF. For the CDR3, the DNA is TGTGCCAGCAGGAGGGGGACTAGTGGTGATGAGCAGTTCTTC. The gene calls are TRBV3-1 and TRBJ2-1; 8 nucleotides match TRBD2. Per the germline V gene, CDR1 is LGHDT and CDR2 is YNNKEL (reference sequence). With 6 bases clipped from V and 8 bases from J, the junction kept 9 bases outside the gene matches. This CDR3 region has 14 residues.